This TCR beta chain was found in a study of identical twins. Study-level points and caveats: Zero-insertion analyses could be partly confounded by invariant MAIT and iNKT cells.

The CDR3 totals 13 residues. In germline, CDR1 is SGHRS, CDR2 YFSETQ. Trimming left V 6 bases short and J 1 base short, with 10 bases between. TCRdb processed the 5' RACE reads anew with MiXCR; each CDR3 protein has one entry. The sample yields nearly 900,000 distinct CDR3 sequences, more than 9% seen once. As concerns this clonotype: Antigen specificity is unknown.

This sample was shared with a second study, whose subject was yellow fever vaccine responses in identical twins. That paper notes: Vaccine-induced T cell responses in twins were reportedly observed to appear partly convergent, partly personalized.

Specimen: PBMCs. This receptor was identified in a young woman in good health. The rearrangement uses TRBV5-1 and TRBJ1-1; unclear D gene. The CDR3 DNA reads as TGCGCCAGCACATCCGCCCCGAACACTGAAGCTTTCTTT. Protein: CASTSAPNTEAFF.